This T cell receptor (beta chain) was recorded in a study of cytomegalovirus exposure and HLA in healthy donors. The V end lost 4 bases, the J end lost 2 bases, and 14 bases lay between the germline ends. The germline V gene encodes CDR1 KGHSH and CDR2 LQKENI. This CDR3 has 15 residues. The PCR employed 60 Vbeta primers together with 13 Jbeta primers. Measured with immunoSEQ multiplex PCR; TCRdb has only the in-frame clones, and not every one. The data show some 250,000 clones, around 76% seen once. General study results and limits: TCR beta V- and J-gene trimming was later associated with a missense DCLRE1C variant. A later examination showed that TCR association rates differed by HLA locus, with DRB1 most and HLA-C fewest. More clonal expansion characterized HLA-associated TCR beta chains than equally common others in a later analysis. Rarity held for most TCR sequences, but there were some public TCRs that occurred in many donors.

As for this clone: Its antigen remains unknown.

The receptor's source is a woman between 40 and 50 years old in good health and CMV-seropositive. The rearrangement links TRBV18 to TRBJ2-5, with a weak D call TRBD1 (5 bases). Sequencing was performed on PBMCs. The CDR3: CASSQLRRAQETQYF. In DNA, the CDR3 is TGTGCCAGCTCACAACTCCGCAGGGCTCAAGAGACCCAGTACTTC.